Each of the 6 T cell receptor beta chains below was sequenced from the same sample in a study of blood T cell repertoires in COVID-19. Repertoires were generated with immunoSEQ multiplex PCR, while TCRdb's copy carries only in-frame clones and drops some. The data contain about 130,000 clones, 80% of them singletons. Sequences were obtained from peripheral blood. The receptor source for this set is a man aged 65-85 years with acute or convalescent COVID-19.

The chain employs TRBV24-1 and TRBJ2-3; D uncertain. Deletions cut 2 bases from V and 0 bases from J, with 8 bases between. The V gene's germline CDR1 is KGHDR and CDR2 SFDVKD. This CDR3 contains 15 residues. The CDR3 spells CATSDSHSSTDTQYF. Written as DNA, the CDR3 is TGTGCCACCAGTGATTCGCACTCTAGCACAGATACGCAGTATTTT.

The chain recombines TRBV6-6 with TRBJ1-4; the D gene is possibly TRBD1 (6 bases). Trimming took 5 bases from V and 8 from J, leaving 15 bases between them. CDR1 and CDR2 (germline): MNHNY, SVGAGI (reference sequence). CDR3 size: 14 residues. CDR3 coding DNA: TGTGCCAGCAGTGGCTGGGGGGGGCGAGAAAAACTGTTTTTT. Residues: CASSGWGGREKLFF.

The V and J genes are TRBV18 and TRBJ1-5; D gene ambiguous. Deletions cut 6 bases from V and 3 bases from J, with 9 bases between. CDR3 length: 13 amino acids. From germline, CDR1 is KGHSH and CDR2 LQKENI. CDR3 protein: CASSEGSNQPQHF. DNA of the CDR3: TGTGCCAGCTCTGAGGGTTCCAATCAGCCCCAGCATTTT.

CDR3: CASSYSGTGLTEAFF. The DNA for the CDR3 is TGTGCCAGCAGTTACTCGGGTACAGGGCTCACTGAAGCTTTCTTT. The V gene is TRBV6-2 or TRBV6-3, the J gene TRBJ1-1; D possibly corresponds to TRBD1 (6 bases). CDR3 length: 15 amino acids. Deletions cut 0 bases from V and 4 bases from J, with 12 bases between. The germline gives CDR1 MNHEY, CDR2 SVGEGT.

V is TRBV28 and J is TRBJ2-1, with 8 bases aligning to TRBD1. The J segment lost 0 bases and the V segment lost 8 bases, leaving 12 bases of the junction unmatched. CDR3 length: 17 residues. The V gene's germline CDR1 is MDHEN and CDR2 SYDVKM. CDR3 amino acids: CASESRGTGGSYNEQFF. CDR3 coding DNA: TGTGCCAGCGAGTCGAGGGGCACAGGGGGCTCCTACAATGAGCAGTTCTTC.

The CDR3 region is CASSLSGGALTRGNYGYTF. For the CDR3, the DNA is TGTGCCAGCAGTTTATCGGGCGGGGCTCTAACCAGGGGGAACTATGGCTACACCTTC. The V and J genes are TRBV27 and TRBJ1-2; TRBD1 matches at 7 bases. Germline V gives CDR1 MNHEY, CDR2 SMNVEV (reference sequence). V was pared by 0 bases and J by 2 bases, with 15 bases of the junction left unmatched. CDR3 length: 19 residues.